Listed below are T cell receptor beta chains from one sample, sequenced in a study of blood T cell repertoires in COVID-19. Only in-frame clones appear in the TCRdb table, and some are missing; sequencing was by immunoSEQ multiplex PCR. The table has about 190,000 clones, more than 60% seen once. Sequenced material: peripheral blood. The source of these receptors is a man between 45 and 60 years old who had recovered from COVID-19. CDR3s include the opening cysteine and the closing phenylalanine or tryptophan. Fields, in order: D gene, J gene, clone size, V gene, CDR3 DNA, CDR3 protein. A D gene is named only where the DNA matches it firmly. Not all rows give a size; the values are once, few, many and, for expanded clones, a class.

d_call: TRBD2
j_call: TRBJ2-5
clone_size: NA
v_call: TRBV6-2/TRBV6-3
cdr3_nt: TGTGCCAGCAGTTACGATCCTAGCGGGAGGTATCAAGAGACCCAGTACTTC
cdr3_aa: CASSYDPSGRYQETQYF

d_call: NA
j_call: TRBJ2-3
clone_size: NA
v_call: TRBV6-4
cdr3_nt: TGTGCCAGCAGTGAACGAATGTGGGGGGCAGATACGCAGTATTTT
cdr3_aa: CASSERMWGADTQYF

d_call: TRBD2
j_call: TRBJ2-1
clone_size: NA
v_call: TRBV7-3
cdr3_nt: TGTGCCAGCAGCTTTAGATTAGCGGGAGTGAATGAGCAGTTCTTC
cdr3_aa: CASSFRLAGVNEQFF

d_call: TRBD2
j_call: TRBJ2-7
clone_size: NA
v_call: TRBV2
cdr3_nt: TGTGCCAGCAACCCCCCGGTTCTAGCGGACTCCTACGAGCAGTACTTC
cdr3_aa: CASNPPVLADSYEQYF

d_call: TRBD2
j_call: TRBJ2-7
clone_size: NA
v_call: TRBV7-2
cdr3_nt: TGTGCCAGCAGCTTAACTAGCGGGAGGGGCGAGCAGTACTTC
cdr3_aa: CASSLTSGRGEQYF

d_call: TRBD2
j_call: TRBJ2-7
clone_size: NA
v_call: TRBV4-1
cdr3_nt: TGCGCCAGCAGCCACCGGACTAGCGCCTCCTACGAGCAGTACTTC
cdr3_aa: CASSHRTSASYEQYF

d_call: TRBD2
j_call: TRBJ2-7
clone_size: many
v_call: TRBV27
cdr3_nt: TGTGCCAGCAGTTTAGTTAGCGGGAGGACCTACGAGCAGTACTTC
cdr3_aa: CASSLVSGRTYEQYF

d_call: NA
j_call: TRBJ2-5
clone_size: NA
v_call: TRBV28
cdr3_nt: TGTGCCAGCATCCCAGGGTTGTCAAGAGAGACCCAGTACTTC
cdr3_aa: CASIPGLSRETQYF

d_call: NA
j_call: TRBJ1-2
clone_size: once
v_call: TRBV6-6
cdr3_nt: TGTGCCAGCAGTTACTTATCCTACAGGGAGTATGGCTACACCTTC
cdr3_aa: CASSYLSYREYGYTF

d_call: NA
j_call: TRBJ1-4
clone_size: NA
v_call: TRBV14
cdr3_nt: TGTGCCAGCAGCGAAGAGAGACTTGAAAAACTGTTTTTT
cdr3_aa: CASSEERLEKLFF

d_call: NA
j_call: TRBJ1-1
clone_size: NA
v_call: TRBV11-3
cdr3_nt: TGTGCCAGCAGCTTTCGGGGTGGCACTGAAGCTTTCTTT
cdr3_aa: CASSFRGGTEAFF

d_call: TRBD2
j_call: TRBJ2-1
clone_size: few
v_call: TRBV2
cdr3_nt: TGTGCCAGCAGACCGGGACTAGCCTACAATGAGCAGTTCTTC
cdr3_aa: CASRPGLAYNEQFF

d_call: NA
j_call: TRBJ2-1
clone_size: NA
v_call: TRBV12-3/TRBV12-4
cdr3_nt: TGTGCCAGCAGCTTAGACCGGAGCAATGAGCAGTTCTTC
cdr3_aa: CASSLDRSNEQFF

d_call: TRBD2
j_call: TRBJ2-7
clone_size: NA
v_call: TRBV14
cdr3_nt: TGTGCCAGCAGCCGAACTAGCGGGTGGGAGCAGTACTTC
cdr3_aa: CASSRTSGWEQYF

d_call: TRBD2
j_call: TRBJ2-7
clone_size: few
v_call: TRBV7-3
cdr3_nt: TGTGCCAGCAGCGCTACTAGCGGGAGCTACGAGCAGTACTTC
cdr3_aa: CASSATSGSYEQYF

d_call: TRBD2
j_call: TRBJ2-3
clone_size: few
v_call: TRBV12-3/TRBV12-4
cdr3_nt: TGTGCCAGCAGCCCCCCTAGCGGGAGTCGATATTTT
cdr3_aa: CASSPPSGSRYF

d_call: NA
j_call: TRBJ1-1
clone_size: NA
v_call: TRBV11-1
cdr3_nt: TGTGCCAGCAGCTTAGAGACTTCCAACACTGAAGCTTTCTTT
cdr3_aa: CASSLETSNTEAFF

d_call: TRBD1
j_call: TRBJ2-7
clone_size: NA
v_call: TRBV19
cdr3_nt: TGTGCCAGTAGTATGGGACAGGGCACGAGCGAGCAGTACTTC
cdr3_aa: CASSMGQGTSEQYF

d_call: TRBD1
j_call: TRBJ1-5
clone_size: NA
v_call: TRBV2
cdr3_nt: TGTGCCAGCAGTGGGACAGGGAAACAGCCCCAGCATTTT
cdr3_aa: CASSGTGKQPQHF

d_call: NA
j_call: TRBJ1-3
clone_size: NA
v_call: TRBV11-2
cdr3_nt: TGTGCCAGCAGCTTATTCGGGGGGTACACTGGAAACACCATATATTTT
cdr3_aa: CASSLFGGYTGNTIYF

d_call: TRBD1
j_call: TRBJ2-2
clone_size: NA
v_call: TRBV6-4
cdr3_nt: TGTGCCAGCAGTAACAGGGGGAACAGGGGAGACACCGGGGAGCTGTTTTTT
cdr3_aa: CASSNRGNRGDTGELFF

d_call: NA
j_call: TRBJ2-1
clone_size: NA
v_call: TRBV5-1
cdr3_nt: TGCGCCAGCAGCTTCCTCCGGAATGAGCAGTTCTTC
cdr3_aa: CASSFLRNEQFF

d_call: TRBD1
j_call: TRBJ1-1
clone_size: NA
v_call: TRBV15
cdr3_nt: TGTGCCACCAGCAGAGAGCCAAGGACAGGGGGCTCTACTTTCTTT
cdr3_aa: CATSREPRTGGSTFF

d_call: NA
j_call: TRBJ1-4
clone_size: NA
v_call: TRBV3-1/TRBV3-2
cdr3_nt: TGTGCCAGCAGCCAAACAAGAGAAAAACTGTTTTTT
cdr3_aa: CASSQTREKLFF

d_call: TRBD2
j_call: TRBJ2-1
clone_size: NA
v_call: TRBV30
cdr3_nt: TGTGCCTGGAGTGTACGGCTAGCGGACAATGAGCAGTTCTTC
cdr3_aa: CAWSVRLADNEQFF

d_call: NA
j_call: TRBJ1-5
clone_size: few
v_call: TRBV4-1
cdr3_nt: TGCGCCAGCAGCCCTATAGCCAGGGGCAGCAATCAGCCCCAGCATTTT
cdr3_aa: CASSPIARGSNQPQHF

d_call: TRBD2
j_call: TRBJ2-1
clone_size: NA
v_call: TRBV4-1
cdr3_nt: TGCGCCAGCAGCCAAGATTGGGGACTAGCGGGAGATGAGCAGTTCTTC
cdr3_aa: CASSQDWGLAGDEQFF

d_call: TRBD1
j_call: TRBJ2-5
clone_size: once
v_call: TRBV6-2/TRBV6-3
cdr3_nt: TGTGCCAGCAGTGGAGGACAGGGCTGGGAGACCCAGTACTTC
cdr3_aa: CASSGGQGWETQYF

d_call: TRBD2
j_call: TRBJ2-7
clone_size: NA
v_call: TRBV28
cdr3_nt: TGTGCCAGCAGTTTGGGGGGGGATGGACCTTACGAGCAGTACTTC
cdr3_aa: CASSLGGDGPYEQYF

d_call: TRBD1
j_call: TRBJ1-4
clone_size: NA
v_call: TRBV5-1
cdr3_nt: TGCGCCAGCAGCCTCACAGGGGCTAATGAAAAACTGTTTTTT
cdr3_aa: CASSLTGANEKLFF

d_call: NA
j_call: TRBJ1-6
clone_size: few
v_call: TRBV30
cdr3_nt: TGTGCCTGGAGTGTACGTGGCAGTTCGACTTATTCACCCCTCCACTTT
cdr3_aa: CAWSVRGSSTYSPLHF

d_call: NA
j_call: TRBJ2-1
clone_size: NA
v_call: TRBV1
cdr3_nt: TGCACCAGCAGCCAAGAAGCGGCGGGATGCTACAATGAGCAGTTCTTC
cdr3_aa: CTSSQEAAGCYNEQFF

d_call: TRBD2
j_call: TRBJ2-6
clone_size: NA
v_call: TRBV10-3
cdr3_nt: TGTGCCATCAGTGCACCGGGACTAGCGGGAGGTTTTGGGGCCAACGTCCTGACTTTC
cdr3_aa: CAISAPGLAGGFGANVLTF

d_call: NA
j_call: TRBJ1-1
clone_size: NA
v_call: TRBV6-6
cdr3_nt: TGTGCCAGCAGTTACCTACAGGGTGACGGGAACACTGAAGCTTTCTTT
cdr3_aa: CASSYLQGDGNTEAFF

d_call: NA
j_call: TRBJ2-2
clone_size: NA
v_call: TRBV5-1
cdr3_nt: TGCGCCAGCAACATTCAGGGACTGGGGAACACCGGGGAGCTGTTTTTT
cdr3_aa: CASNIQGLGNTGELFF

d_call: NA
j_call: TRBJ1-3
clone_size: NA
v_call: TRBV20-1
cdr3_nt: TGCAGTGCTAGTTCGCTCAGCTCTGGAAACACCATATATTTT
cdr3_aa: CSASSLSSGNTIYF

d_call: NA
j_call: TRBJ2-7
clone_size: NA
v_call: TRBV5-1
cdr3_nt: TGCGCCAGCAGCTTTGCCTCGACGCGGCAGGGCTACGAGCAGTACTTC
cdr3_aa: CASSFASTRQGYEQYF

d_call: TRBD1
j_call: TRBJ1-3
clone_size: NA
v_call: TRBV15
cdr3_nt: TGTGCCACCAGCAGAGTCGGCCAGGGGGGCTCTGGAAACACCATATATTTT
cdr3_aa: CATSRVGQGGSGNTIYF

d_call: NA
j_call: TRBJ1-1
clone_size: NA
v_call: TRBV9
cdr3_nt: TGTGCCAGCAGCGTAGGACCTGTTGCAGGTCCGAGTTTGGCTTTCTTT
cdr3_aa: CASSVGPVAGPSLAFF

d_call: TRBD1
j_call: TRBJ2-7
clone_size: NA
v_call: TRBV4-1
cdr3_nt: TGCGCCAGCAGCCAAGAGGGGACAGGGGCTTCCTACGAGCAGTACTTC
cdr3_aa: CASSQEGTGASYEQYF

d_call: NA
j_call: TRBJ1-4
clone_size: NA
v_call: TRBV15
cdr3_nt: TGTGCCACCAGCAGGGGTAGACGGAGTAATGAAAAACTGTTTTTT
cdr3_aa: CATSRGRRSNEKLFF

d_call: TRBD1
j_call: TRBJ2-2
clone_size: NA
v_call: TRBV28
cdr3_nt: TGTGCCAGCACCAAACAGGGGGCGGGCACCGGGGAGCTGTTTTTT
cdr3_aa: CASTKQGAGTGELFF

d_call: TRBD1
j_call: TRBJ1-5
clone_size: NA
v_call: TRBV27
cdr3_nt: TGTGCCAGCAGTCCCTCGACAGGGGGGGCCAATCAGCCCCAGCATTTT
cdr3_aa: CASSPSTGGANQPQHF

d_call: NA
j_call: TRBJ2-5
clone_size: NA
v_call: TRBV29-1
cdr3_nt: TGCAGCGTTGAAGCACAGGCCTACCAAGAGACCCAGTACTTC
cdr3_aa: CSVEAQAYQETQYF

d_call: NA
j_call: TRBJ1-2
clone_size: NA
v_call: TRBV11-2
cdr3_nt: TGTGCCAGCAGCACTCGAAACTATGGCTACACCTTC
cdr3_aa: CASSTRNYGYTF

d_call: NA
j_call: TRBJ2-3
clone_size: NA
v_call: TRBV28
cdr3_nt: TGTGCCAGCAGTTTCATCAGGGGTCGAGAAGATACGCAGTATTTT
cdr3_aa: CASSFIRGREDTQYF

d_call: NA
j_call: TRBJ2-1
clone_size: few
v_call: TRBV29-1
cdr3_nt: TGCAGCGTTGAACACTTACTCTCCTACAATGAGCAGTTCTTC
cdr3_aa: CSVEHLLSYNEQFF